This T cell receptor (beta chain) was found in a study of regulatory and conventional T cells in RAG deficiency. General study results and limits: Compared with controls, unique Treg TCR beta sequences dropped roughly 94-fold in Omenn syndrome and CID/AS. Shorter CDR3s in all patient subsets; >75% Treg-Tconv overlap in Omenn. In Omenn syndrome, sorted "Tregs" may be peripherally activated cells.

As for this clone: Its antigen remains unidentified.

Of eight RAG-deficient patients, one had SCID, two Omenn syndrome, five CID or atypical SCID. Method: immunoSEQ multiplex PCR; TCRdb's copy keeps in-frame clones and lacks some. The table shows fewer than 6,500 clones, with 92% occurring only once. The CDR3 length is 17 residues. The ends were cut back, 4 bases at V and 0 bases at J, with 17 bases in the middle. The germline V gene has CDR1 SGDLS and CDR2 YYNGEE. Sequences were obtained from CD8+ T cells sorted from blood. This TCR came from a human donor with RAG deficiency presenting as severe combined immunodeficiency. The chain employs TRBV9 and TRBJ1-3, with D possibly TRBD1 on 6 matching bases. This CDR3 reads CASSSPSGGPSGNTIYF. The CDR3 nucleotides are TGTGCCAGCAGCTCCCCGAGCGGGGGCCCCTCTGGAAACACCATATATTTT.